This entry lists 27 T cell receptor beta chains sequenced from one sample in a study of blood T cell repertoires in COVID-19 (dated by TCRdb to about 2020). Receptor amplification or capture employed the immunoSEQ multiplex PCR assay. TCRdb took this table from immuneACCESS and kept in-frame rearrangements with V and J called. Such tables lack part of the clones; where checked against another copy, unresolved V genes explain under half of the gap, and the rest is unexplained. In this sample the table shows about 74,000 clones, 83% of which occur a single time. The leading ten clones occupy around 43% of the sample. Sequenced: peripheral blood. The source is a man at least 80 years old with acute or convalescent COVID-19.

This clone was seen just once. The chain joins TRBV3-1 (or the pseudogene TRBV3-2) to TRBJ2-7; 9 nucleotides agree with TRBD1. CDR1 is LGHDT and CDR2 is YNNKEL in the germline V gene (reference sequence). The CDR3 is made up of 15 amino acids. J gave up 1 base and V 0 bases, and 1 base lay outside the gene matches. The CDR3 reads CASSQEGTGSYEQYF. In DNA, the CDR3 is TGTGCCAGCAGCCAAGAGGGGACAGGGTCCTACGAGCAGTACTTC.

This clone was counted only a few times. The CDR3 loop reads CASSLGGPGQGIYGYTF. The DNA of the CDR3 is TGTGCCAGCAGCTTGGGGGGCCCGGGACAGGGTATCTATGGCTACACCTTC. The chain links TRBV5-4 to TRBJ1-2, with 9 bases aligning to TRBD1. Germline CDR1 SGHNT, CDR2 YYREEE (reference sequence). J was trimmed by 4 bases and V by 0 bases; bases with no gene match: 10. The CDR3 contains 17 residues.

CDR3 nucleotides: TGTGCCAGCAGTACCCGGACAGACCCGAACACTGAAGCTTTCTTT. It yields the protein CASSTRTDPNTEAFF. The V call is TRBV2, the J call TRBJ1-1, with D possibly TRBD1 on 6 matching bases. The CDR3 is made up of 15 amino acids. Trimming took 5 bases from V and 1 from J, leaving 14 bases between them. Germline V CDR1 and CDR2: SNHLY, FYNNEI.

The gene calls are TRBV6-2 or TRBV6-3 and TRBJ2-5; no firm D call. The J call may be wrong; the DNA end is better matched by TRBJ2-7. The CDR3 length is 15 residues. CDR1 is MNHEY, CDR2 SVGEGT, per germline. CDR3 in amino acids: CASSYSRLPSNEQYF. CDR3 nucleotides: TGTGCCAGCAGTTACAGCCGACTCCCTAGTAACGAGCAGTACTTC.

The J gene is TRBJ1-5, the V gene TRBV2; D possibly corresponds to TRBD1 (5 bases). CDR1 SNHLY and CDR2 FYNNEI come from the germline V gene. The CDR3 has 15 residues. V was pared by 5 bases and J by 6 bases, with 17 bases between. CDR3 in DNA: TGTGCCAGCAGTATTCAGGGCGCGGGGTTTCAGCCCCAGCATTTT. It yields the protein CASSIQGAGFQPQHF.

The chain is built from TRBV7-9 and TRBJ2-5; 7 bases line up with TRBD1. The CDR3 length is 14 residues. The germline gives CDR1 SEHNR, CDR2 FQNEAQ (reference sequence). V was clipped by 6 bases and J by 5 bases; unmatched bases: 9. The CDR3: CASRSGQVQETQYF. CDR3 in DNA: TGTGCCAGCAGGTCCGGACAGGTCCAGGAGACCCAGTACTTC.

V usage is TRBV3-1 (or the pseudogene TRBV3-2) and J usage is TRBJ2-1; 9 bases are a match to TRBD1. Germline CDR1 reads LGHDT; CDR2 reads YNNKEL (reference sequence). The CDR3 is 14 amino acids. The junction had 8 bases not matched to a gene; V was cut back by 8 bases and J by 6 bases. This chain's CDR3 is CASRRQGVRNEQFF. Here the CDR3 DNA reads TGTGCCAGCCGAAGACAGGGGGTCCGCAATGAGCAGTTCTTC.

This clone was seen many times. V and J are TRBV4-1 and TRBJ1-4, with D hard to call. The CDR3 totals 14 residues. The germline V gene has CDR1 MGHRA and CDR2 YSYEKL. V was cut by 3 bases and J by 5 bases, with 10 bases left in between. CDR3 sequence reads: CASSQVATNEKLFF. The CDR3 DNA follows: TGCGCCAGCAGCCAGGTCGCGACAAATGAAAAACTGTTTTTT.

In its sample, this clone was seen a few times. The chain employs TRBV19 and TRBJ1-5; unclear D gene. The CDR3 runs 13 residues. The V end lost 6 bases, the J end lost 3 bases, and 9 bases lay between the germline ends. Germline V CDR1 and CDR2: LNHDA, SQIVND (reference sequence). CDR3 region: CASSVSPNQPQHF. In DNA, the CDR3 is TGTGCCAGTAGCGTATCCCCCAATCAGCCCCAGCATTTT.

The chain recombines TRBV30 with TRBJ1-1; D uncertain. Germline V gene lookup returns CDR1 GTSNPN and CDR2 SVGIG (reference sequence). V lost 0 bases and J 2 bases, leaving 7 bases between the germline ends. CDR3 length: 13 amino acids. CDR3 region: CAWSVLQNTEAFF. The CDR3 bases are TGTGCCTGGAGTGTACTTCAAAACACTGAAGCTTTCTTT.

This chain uses TRBV27 with TRBJ1-1, with 7 nucleotides matching TRBD1. Trimming cost V 6 bases and J 0 bases; bases outside gene matches: 4. CDR1 is MNHEY, CDR2 SMNVEV, per germline (reference sequence). The CDR3 is made up of 14 amino acids. CDR3 in DNA: TGTGCCAGCAGCACGACAGGGTTGAACACTGAAGCTTTCTTT. It yields the protein CASSTTGLNTEAFF.

The chain employs TRBV5-1 and TRBJ2-3; D unclear. Germline CDR1 SGHRS, CDR2 YFSETQ. V shed 2 bases and J shed 4 bases, with 5 bases lying between them. This CDR3 spans 12 amino acids. CDR3 in amino acids: CASSLRADTQYF. CDR3 sequence (DNA): TGCGCCAGCAGCTTACGAGCAGATACGCAGTATTTT.

V is TRBV5-6 and J is TRBJ1-5, with 7 bases identical to TRBD1. V lost 5 bases to trimming and J lost 4 bases; unmatched junction nucleotides: 6. Germline V gene sequence: CDR1 SGHDT, CDR2 YYEEEE. The CDR3 is 14 amino acids. In DNA form, the CDR3 reads TGTGCCAGCAGGGTGGGACAGATAAATCAGCCCCAGCATTTT. It codes for CASRVGQINQPQHF.

V and J are TRBV5-1 and TRBJ1-1; 10 positions match TRBD1. The CDR3 loop spans 14 amino acids. With V trimmed by 2 bases and J by 5 bases, 3 bases remained unmatched. Germline-derived CDR1 and CDR2 are SGHRS and YFSETQ. CDR3 protein: CASSLGTGETEAFF. The CDR3 nucleotides are TGCGCCAGCAGCTTAGGGACAGGGGAGACTGAAGCTTTCTTT.

The genes are TRBV28 and TRBJ2-5; 11 bases are shared with TRBD1. The CDR3 has 14 amino acids. The germline gives CDR1 MDHEN, CDR2 SYDVKM. J was trimmed by 4 bases and V by 6 bases; bases with no gene match: 4. The CDR3 spells CASRLGQGVETQYF. The DNA for the CDR3 is TGTGCCAGCAGACTGGGACAGGGGGTAGAGACCCAGTACTTC.

This clone was counted at least ten times. The gene calls are TRBV30 and TRBJ2-3; weak D call: TRBD1 (5 bases). Trimming shortened V by 3 bases and J by 5 bases, and 18 bases separated the two germline ends. There are 15 residues in the CDR3. CDR1 is GTSNPN and CDR2 is SVGIG in the germline V gene (reference sequence). CDR3 DNA: TGTGCCTGGAGGCACCAGGGTGTCCAAGGAGATACGCAGTATTTT. Amino acids: CAWRHQGVQGDTQYF. Full variable domain (missing parts from reference TRBV30 and TRBJ2-3): SQTIHQWPATLVQPVGSPLSLECTVEGTSNPNLYWYRQAAGRGLQLLFYSVGIGQISSEVPQNLSASRPQDRQFILSSKKLLLSDSGFYLCAWRHQGVQGDTQYFGPGTRLTVL.

The chain uses TRBV19 and TRBJ2-1, with 7 bases fitting TRBD1. J lost 2 bases, V lost 5 bases, and 3 bases had no gene match. Germline V gene lookup returns CDR1 LNHDA and CDR2 SQIVND (reference sequence). CDR3 length: 14 amino acids. CDR3 sequence (DNA): TGTGCCAGTAGTGACAGGGTAACCTACAATGAGCAGTTCTTC. It translates to CASSDRVTYNEQFF.

This clone was recorded a few times. The rearrangement links TRBV6-2 or TRBV6-3 to TRBJ2-6, with a possible D match to TRBD1 (5 bases). Trimming took off 2 bases at V and 2 bases at J, with 7 bases between the two ends. The CDR3 spans 15 residues. CDR1 is MNHEY, CDR2 SVGEGT, per germline. The CDR3 spells CASSYAGTGANVLTF. The DNA of the CDR3 is TGTGCCAGCAGTTACGCAGGGACTGGGGCCAACGTCCTGACTTTC.

The genes are TRBV9 and TRBJ1-2, with D perhaps TRBD1 (5 bases). Trimming removed 0 bases from V and 6 bases from J, with 9 bases in between. CDR1 SGDLS and CDR2 YYNGEE come from the germline V gene. The CDR3 contains 13 residues. CDR3 loop: CASSVAGSNGYTF. The CDR3 DNA is TGTGCCAGCAGCGTAGCAGGGTCAAATGGCTACACCTTC.

The chain combines TRBV7-6 with TRBJ2-2, with 7 nucleotides matching TRBD1. With V trimmed by 5 bases and J by 0 bases, 6 bases remained unmatched. The CDR3 loop spans 16 amino acids. Germline loops: CDR1 SGHVS, CDR2 FNYEAQ. Here the CDR3 DNA reads TGTGCCAGCAGCGCAAGACAGGGTCCGAACACCGGGGAGCTGTTTTTT. Its protein is CASSARQGPNTGELFF.

This chain joins TRBV19 and TRBJ2-1; D possibly corresponds to TRBD2 (5 bases). V was cut by 5 bases and J by 2 bases, with 16 bases left in between. Germline-derived CDR1 and CDR2 are LNHDA and SQIVND (reference sequence). There are 16 residues in the CDR3. The CDR3 nucleotides read TGTGCCAGTAGTGCCCGACGGGGAGTGACCTACAATGAGCAGTTCTTC. It is translated as CASSARRGVTYNEQFF.

This chain joins TRBV15 and TRBJ2-3, with D hard to call. Germline V gene lookup returns CDR1 LNHNV and CDR2 YYDKDF (reference sequence). V lost 0 bases to trimming and J lost 2 bases, with 9 bases between them. This CDR3 has 15 amino acids. The CDR3 region is CATSREATFTDTQYF. CDR3 DNA sequence: TGTGCCACCAGCAGAGAGGCCACCTTCACAGATACGCAGTATTTT.

This clone has a handful of counts. This chain joins TRBV5-3 and TRBJ1-1; 9 bases map to TRBD1. TRBV5-3 is an ORF, with its function uncertain. This CDR3 region has 17 residues. After removal of 4 bases from V and 0 bases from J, the junction contained 10 bases not matched to a gene. CDR3 loop: CARSPAGTGILNTEAFF. CDR3 sequence (DNA): TGTGCCAGAAGCCCGGCCGGGACAGGGATACTGAACACTGAAGCTTTCTTT.

The chain has TRBV4-3 and TRBJ2-7; 9 positions match TRBD2. Germline trimming cut 3 bases from V and 3 bases from J; bases unmatched to any gene: 6. Germline CDR1 is LGHNA and CDR2 is YSLEER. CDR3 length: 15 residues. In nucleotides, the CDR3 is TGCGCCAGCAGCCAGCAGCGGGAGGTCCTCTACGAGCAGTACTTC. Protein sequence: CASSQQREVLYEQYF.

The CDR3: CASSVMGLNEQYF. In DNA form, the CDR3 reads TGTGCCAGCAGTGTGATGGGGCTCAACGAGCAGTACTTC. The rearrangement uses TRBV2 and TRBJ2-7; TRBD1 is a possible D gene (5 bases). The germline V gene has CDR1 SNHLY and CDR2 FYNNEI. The CDR3 is 13 residues long. The V end lost 4 bases, the J end lost 5 bases, and 12 bases lay between the germline ends.

This clone was seen only a few times. V usage is TRBV11-2 and J usage is TRBJ2-1; 8 bases agree with TRBD2. The CDR3 has 15 residues. CDR1 and CDR2 from the germline V gene are SGHAT and FQNNGV. With 1 base clipped from V and 4 bases from J, the junction kept 3 bases outside the gene matches. The CDR3 region is CASSLGGRTYNEQFF. The CDR3 bases are TGTGCCAGCAGCTTAGGCGGGAGGACATACAATGAGCAGTTCTTC.

The rearrangement links TRBV2 to TRBJ2-1; 8 bases are shared with TRBD1. The CDR3 covers 15 residues. J was trimmed by 9 bases and V by 6 bases; bases with no gene match: 13. In germline, CDR1 is SNHLY, CDR2 FYNNEI. CDR3 nucleotide sequence: TGTGCCAGCAGCGAGCAGGGACAGGTGAGCGGTGAGCAGTTCTTC. Its translation is CASSEQGQVSGEQFF. Variable domain in full (rest from reference TRBV2 and TRBJ2-1): EPEVTQTPSHQVTQMGQEVILRCVPISNHLYFYWYRQILGQKVEFLVSFYNNEISEKSEIFDDQFSVERPDGSNFTLKIRSTKLEDSAMYFCASSEQGQVSGEQFFGPGTRLTVL.